This entry features one T cell receptor beta chain sequence. This clone appeared once. It lacks a known antigen. The sample holds no much larger clone one base away, and base qualities are not on file. In Seattle, one collaborating source enrolled patients while the infection was active and tracked those patients longitudinally over the course of disease. Collaborating institutions collected whole blood in K2EDTA tubes following their own protocols. Collaborator samples were shipped for TCRbeta analysis as frozen whole blood, isolated PBMCs, or DNA extracted from either sample type. This entry comes from a study of blood T cell repertoires in COVID-19 (TCRdb year 2020). Background for the entire study: Collaborator samples came from the United States, Italy and Spain and covered acute and convalescent phases of COVID-19. The prospective study material was composed of cDNA or gDNA derived from T cells, B-cell-depleted T cells, or PBMCs. The dataset comprised deeply sampled blood TCRbeta repertoires from subjects exposed to, actively infected with, or recovered from COVID-19. The repertoires were made available in a free public database intended to serve as a resource for research on the immune response to SARS-CoV-2. The samples were drawn from the first 160 participants of the ongoing ImmuneRACE study and from 950 to 1,500 subjects provided by 6 global collaborators. A de-identified subject ID, COVID-19 status, age in years and sex were almost always included in the sample metadata. Where available, HLA class I and class II types were taken from metadata supplied by the sample provider and were not determined by assay-based typing. The research as a whole found: The quantity of clinical and demographic metadata differed by source and by participant and was supplied without curation.

The immunoSEQ Assay, a bias-controlled multiplex PCR, was used to amplify TCRbeta CDR3 regions from genomic DNA. The study's processing was this. The number of nucleated cells in each sample was estimated from the amplification of reference gene primers within the assay. To quantify the absolute abundance of each unique TCRbeta CDR3 rearrangement, sequence reads were collapsed and filtered. For each sample, productive Simpson clonality was calculated by taking the square root of Simpson's diversity index across productive rearrangements. TCRdb provides this immuneACCESS table in a form limited to in-frame rearrangements. Some clones are lacking; in checked studies, under half of them reflect an unresolved V gene, and why the rest are absent is not known. V and J calls and clone size are those listed in that table; D and trimming were worked out from the DNA. This sample has roughly 410,000 clones in its table, and around 87% of those were observed once. 2% to 2.5% of the sample comes from the top ten.

The CDR3 runs 16 residues from the cysteine to the phenylalanine. The CDR3 DNA has 48 bases and is translated from base 1. Trimming removed 3 bases from V and 3 bases from J; the gene matches leave 9 bases unexplained. The germline V gene encodes CDR1 SGHTA and CDR2 FQGTGA. The specimen was peripheral blood. This clonotype was obtained from a woman aged 55-75 years with COVID-19, enrolled during active disease. The chain is assembled from TRBV7-3 and TRBJ2-3; 7 central nucleotides agree with TRBD2. The DNA sequence reads TGTGCCAGCAGCTTGTGGGTGGGCGGGGGAACAGATACGCAGTATTTT. Its protein product is CASSLWVGGGTDTQYF.